Sequencing of this TCR beta chain was carried out in a study of type 1 regulatory T cells. For the study at large: T-allo10 is a Tr1-enriched, alloantigen-specific CD4 T cell product made in vitro.

V was pared by 3 bases and J by 4 bases, with 0 bases of the junction left unmatched. Looked up from germline, CDR1 is KGHDR and CDR2 is SFDVKD. This CDR3 spans 13 amino acids. As for this clonotype: Its antigen is not known.

One entry per CDR3 protein, called by TCRdb with MiXCR from the reads. The sample lists some 15,000 distinct CDR3 sequences; roughly 13% were seen once. This receptor was obtained from a human donor in good health. This chain joins TRBV24-1 and TRBJ2-3; 7 bases line up with TRBD1. The specimen was cultured T cells, either the whole culture or a sorted T cell fraction (not recorded which). CDR3 sequence reads: CATSDQGADTQYF. Written as DNA, the CDR3 is TGTGCCACCAGTGATCAGGGGGCAGATACGCAGTATTTT.